Listed below are T cell receptor beta chains from one sample, sequenced in a study of a mutant IDH1 vaccine in newly diagnosed glioma. Method: immunoSEQ multiplex PCR; TCRdb's copy keeps in-frame clones and lacks some. The data contain 110,000 or so clones, roughly 90% of them singletons. Their cognate antigens are unknown. This sample comprised PBMCs, obtained from a glioma patient whose treatment included an IDH1 peptide vaccine. The receptors originated from a woman in her forties or fifties with glioma. Both conserved end residues are part of each CDR3. Each record gives: D gene, J gene, V gene, clone size, CDR3 protein, CDR3 DNA. D genes are given only for firm matches. Clone size is not always given. Where it is, it says once, few, many or a class for expanded clones.

D gene: NA
J gene: TRBJ2-7
V gene: TRBV5-1
clone size: NA
CDR3 protein: CASSPSLAASYEQYF
CDR3 DNA: TGCGCCAGCAGCCCCTCCCTAGCTGCATCCTACGAGCAGTACTTC

D gene: NA
J gene: TRBJ1-1
V gene: TRBV6-6
clone size: NA
CDR3 protein: CASSPGHSEAFF
CDR3 DNA: TGTGCCAGCAGTCCCGGACATAGTGAAGCTTTCTTT

D gene: NA
J gene: TRBJ1-2
V gene: TRBV5-1
clone size: few
CDR3 protein: CASSLKDDGYTF
CDR3 DNA: TGCGCCAGCAGCTTGAAGGACGACGGCTACACCTTC

D gene: NA
J gene: TRBJ2-1
V gene: TRBV6-1
clone size: once
CDR3 protein: CASTQGGLGLFF
CDR3 DNA: TGTGCCAGCACCCAAGGAGGGCTAGGATTGTTCTTC

D gene: TRBD1
J gene: TRBJ1-3
V gene: TRBV12-5
clone size: NA
CDR3 protein: CASGNGTGGNTIYF
CDR3 DNA: TGTGCTAGTGGTAACGGGACAGGGGGAAACACCATATATTTT

D gene: TRBD2
J gene: TRBJ2-7
V gene: TRBV5-1
clone size: NA
CDR3 protein: CASSLARTSGSLQYF
CDR3 DNA: TGCGCCAGCAGCTTGGCTAGGACTAGCGGGAGCCTGCAGTACTTC

D gene: TRBD1
J gene: TRBJ2-7
V gene: TRBV6-5
clone size: NA
CDR3 protein: CASSYSRTGGGEQYF
CDR3 DNA: TGTGCCAGCAGTTACTCAAGGACAGGGGGCGGCGAGCAGTACTTC

D gene: NA
J gene: TRBJ1-4
V gene: TRBV30
clone size: NA
CDR3 protein: CAWSGEGSGKLFF
CDR3 DNA: TGTGCCTGGAGCGGCGAGGGTTCAGGAAAACTGTTTTTT

D gene: TRBD2
J gene: TRBJ2-1
V gene: TRBV29-1
clone size: NA
CDR3 protein: CSVELLAGSYNEQFF
CDR3 DNA: TGCAGCGTTGAGCTCCTAGCGGGGTCCTACAATGAGCAGTTCTTC

D gene: NA
J gene: TRBJ2-7
V gene: TRBV25-1
clone size: NA
CDR3 protein: CASSEGSYEQYF
CDR3 DNA: TGTGCCAGCAGTGAAGGAAGCTACGAGCAGTACTTC

D gene: NA
J gene: TRBJ2-5
V gene: TRBV10-3
clone size: NA
CDR3 protein: CAISESQIGRNQETQYF
CDR3 DNA: TGTGCCATCAGTGAGTCTCAGATAGGGCGCAACCAAGAGACCCAGTACTTC

D gene: NA
J gene: TRBJ2-3
V gene: TRBV28
clone size: NA
CDR3 protein: CASIRSAGRTDTQYF
CDR3 DNA: TGTGCCAGCATCCGGAGCGCGGGGCGCACAGATACGCAGTATTTT

D gene: NA
J gene: TRBJ1-5
V gene: TRBV28
clone size: NA
CDR3 protein: CASIPWGHQVNQPQHF
CDR3 DNA: TGTGCCAGCATCCCCTGGGGCCACCAGGTCAATCAGCCCCAGCATTTT

D gene: NA
J gene: TRBJ2-7
V gene: TRBV27
clone size: once
CDR3 protein: CASSFRGTYEQYF
CDR3 DNA: TGTGCCAGCAGTTTCCGCGGGACCTACGAGCAGTACTTC

D gene: TRBD2
J gene: TRBJ2-3
V gene: TRBV6-1
clone size: once
CDR3 protein: CASSILAAGTDTQYF
CDR3 DNA: TGTGCCAGCAGTATACTAGCGGCGGGCACAGATACGCAGTATTTT

D gene: TRBD1
J gene: TRBJ2-5
V gene: TRBV9
clone size: NA
CDR3 protein: CASSVDRGQYETQYF
CDR3 DNA: TGTGCCAGCAGCGTAGACAGGGGGCAGTATGAGACCCAGTACTTC

D gene: NA
J gene: TRBJ1-1
V gene: TRBV29-1
clone size: few
CDR3 protein: CSVEPGWNTEAFF
CDR3 DNA: TGCAGCGTTGAACCGGGTTGGAACACTGAAGCTTTCTTT

D gene: TRBD2
J gene: TRBJ2-1
V gene: TRBV7-9
clone size: NA
CDR3 protein: CASSPVGAGGGVEQFF
CDR3 DNA: TGTGCCAGCAGCCCCGTTGGAGCGGGAGGGGGTGTTGAGCAGTTCTTC

D gene: TRBD1
J gene: TRBJ2-7
V gene: TRBV19
clone size: NA
CDR3 protein: CASSTQYRDSEQYF
CDR3 DNA: TGTGCCAGTAGTACCCAATACAGGGACAGCGAGCAGTACTTC

D gene: NA
J gene: TRBJ1-2
V gene: TRBV2
clone size: once
CDR3 protein: CASSGGGHYGYTF
CDR3 DNA: TGTGCCAGCAGTGGGGGGGGTCACTATGGCTACACCTTC

D gene: TRBD1
J gene: TRBJ2-7
V gene: TRBV15
clone size: NA
CDR3 protein: CATSRPGQGSAYEQYF
CDR3 DNA: TGTGCCACCAGCAGACCGGGACAGGGGTCCGCCTACGAGCAGTACTTC

D gene: NA
J gene: TRBJ2-7
V gene: TRBV6-5
clone size: once
CDR3 protein: CASSYSPASSYEQYF
CDR3 DNA: TGTGCCAGCAGTTACTCCCCGGCGAGCTCCTACGAGCAGTACTTC

D gene: TRBD1
J gene: TRBJ2-3
V gene: TRBV28
clone size: NA
CDR3 protein: CASSPYGTGAADTQYF
CDR3 DNA: TGTGCCAGCAGTCCTTACGGGACAGGGGCGGCAGATACGCAGTATTTT

D gene: NA
J gene: TRBJ2-1
V gene: TRBV4-1
clone size: NA
CDR3 protein: CASSQRILSYNEQFF
CDR3 DNA: TGCGCCAGCAGCCAGAGGATCCTCTCCTACAATGAGCAGTTCTTC

D gene: NA
J gene: TRBJ2-7
V gene: TRBV10-1
clone size: NA
CDR3 protein: CASSEGLLPYEQYF
CDR3 DNA: TGCGCCAGCAGTGAGGGGCTCCTTCCCTACGAGCAGTACTTC

D gene: TRBD1
J gene: TRBJ2-6
V gene: TRBV9
clone size: NA
CDR3 protein: CASSVRQGAATSGANVLTF
CDR3 DNA: TGTGCCAGCAGCGTAAGACAGGGGGCAGCAACATCGGGGGCCAACGTCCTGACTTTC

D gene: NA
J gene: TRBJ2-1
V gene: TRBV5-1
clone size: NA
CDR3 protein: CASSLEPSYNEQFF
CDR3 DNA: TGCGCCAGCAGCTTGGAGCCCTCCTACAATGAGCAGTTCTTC

D gene: NA
J gene: TRBJ1-4
V gene: TRBV11-2
clone size: NA
CDR3 protein: CASSPSGTTTNEKLFF
CDR3 DNA: TGTGCCAGCAGCCCTAGTGGGACTACAACTAATGAAAAACTGTTTTTT

D gene: NA
J gene: TRBJ2-7
V gene: TRBV30
clone size: NA
CDR3 protein: CAWSVPRLRGQYF
CDR3 DNA: TGTGCCTGGAGTGTACCACGGCTTCGGGGGCAGTACTTC

D gene: TRBD2
J gene: TRBJ2-5
V gene: TRBV11-2
clone size: NA
CDR3 protein: CASGPGLAFQETQYF
CDR3 DNA: TGTGCCAGCGGGCCGGGACTAGCGTTCCAAGAGACCCAGTACTTC

D gene: NA
J gene: TRBJ1-1
V gene: TRBV25-1
clone size: NA
CDR3 protein: CASSESGRGNTEAFF
CDR3 DNA: TGTGCCAGCAGTGAGTCGGGCAGGGGGAACACTGAAGCTTTCTTT

D gene: NA
J gene: TRBJ2-4
V gene: TRBV5-4
clone size: NA
CDR3 protein: CASSLYETKNIQYF
CDR3 DNA: TGTGCCAGCAGCTTGTACGAAACCAAAAACATTCAGTACTTC

D gene: NA
J gene: TRBJ1-1
V gene: TRBV7-2
clone size: NA
CDR3 protein: CASSSGQTMNTEAFF
CDR3 DNA: TGTGCCAGCAGCTCCGGACAGACTATGAACACTGAAGCTTTCTTT

D gene: NA
J gene: TRBJ1-3
V gene: TRBV6-5
clone size: NA
CDR3 protein: CASNSRDRNTIYF
CDR3 DNA: TGTGCCAGCAACAGCCGGGACCGAAACACCATATATTTT

D gene: NA
J gene: TRBJ1-5
V gene: TRBV19
clone size: NA
CDR3 protein: CASSYDYSNQPQHF
CDR3 DNA: TGTGCCAGTAGCTATGACTATAGCAATCAGCCCCAGCATTTT

D gene: NA
J gene: TRBJ1-2
V gene: TRBV6-5
clone size: NA
CDR3 protein: CASSYNYRDDYGYTF
CDR3 DNA: TGTGCCAGCAGTTACAACTACAGGGATGACTATGGCTACACCTTC

D gene: TRBD1
J gene: TRBJ1-2
V gene: TRBV19
clone size: NA
CDR3 protein: CASNSGQGQGSYGYTF
CDR3 DNA: TGTGCCAGTAACTCGGGACAGGGCCAGGGGAGCTATGGCTACACCTTC

D gene: TRBD2
J gene: TRBJ2-3
V gene: TRBV5-1
clone size: NA
CDR3 protein: CASSARLAGGHTQYF
CDR3 DNA: TGCGCCAGCAGCGCCCGACTAGCGGGAGGCCATACGCAGTATTTT

D gene: TRBD1
J gene: TRBJ1-1
V gene: TRBV29-1
clone size: NA
CDR3 protein: CSVDRELTEAFF
CDR3 DNA: TGCAGCGTGGACAGGGAACTCACTGAAGCTTTCTTT

D gene: NA
J gene: TRBJ1-6
V gene: TRBV27
clone size: NA
CDR3 protein: CASSLLSATYSPLHF
CDR3 DNA: TGTGCCAGCAGTTTATTATCAGCCACTTATTCACCCCTCCACTTT

D gene: TRBD1
J gene: TRBJ1-1
V gene: TRBV19
clone size: NA
CDR3 protein: CASSPGSGGAYTEAFF
CDR3 DNA: TGTGCCAGTAGTCCCGGGTCAGGGGGCGCATACACTGAAGCTTTCTTT

D gene: NA
J gene: TRBJ2-7
V gene: TRBV27
clone size: NA
CDR3 protein: CASSSRGGYEQYF
CDR3 DNA: TGTGCCAGCAGTTCTAGGGGTGGGTACGAGCAGTACTTC

D gene: NA
J gene: TRBJ2-7
V gene: TRBV2
clone size: NA
CDR3 protein: CASSEVHSDHEQYF
CDR3 DNA: TGTGCCAGCAGTGAAGTGCATTCGGACCACGAGCAGTACTTC

D gene: NA
J gene: TRBJ2-7
V gene: TRBV5-1
clone size: NA
CDR3 protein: CASSLGDIYEQYF
CDR3 DNA: TGCGCCAGCAGCTTGGGGGACATCTACGAGCAGTACTTC

D gene: NA
J gene: TRBJ2-7
V gene: TRBV27
clone size: NA
CDR3 protein: CASSPAGTSGSQYF
CDR3 DNA: TGTGCCAGCAGCCCGGCGGGGACGTCGGGCAGTCAGTACTTC

D gene: NA
J gene: TRBJ1-6
V gene: TRBV5-5
clone size: NA
CDR3 protein: CASSLAGRSSYNSPLHF
CDR3 DNA: TGTGCCAGCAGCTTGGCCGGGAGGAGCTCCTATAATTCACCCCTCCACTTT

D gene: TRBD2
J gene: TRBJ2-1
V gene: TRBV15
clone size: NA
CDR3 protein: CATSFSTSVYNEQFF
CDR3 DNA: TGTGCCACCAGCTTTTCGACTAGCGTGTACAATGAGCAGTTCTTC

D gene: NA
J gene: TRBJ2-1
V gene: TRBV7-2
clone size: NA
CDR3 protein: CASSLALGGEQFF
CDR3 DNA: TGTGCCAGCAGCTTAGCACTGGGTGGTGAGCAGTTCTTC

D gene: TRBD1
J gene: TRBJ1-2
V gene: TRBV28
clone size: NA
CDR3 protein: CASSLGQGTTKGYTF
CDR3 DNA: TGTGCCAGCAGCCTCGGACAGGGGACCACCAAAGGCTACACCTTC

D gene: NA
J gene: TRBJ2-1
V gene: TRBV27
clone size: once
CDR3 protein: CASSLRLGGGSYNEQFF
CDR3 DNA: TGTGCCAGCAGTTTAAGGTTGGGCGGCGGATCCTACAATGAGCAGTTCTTC

D gene: NA
J gene: TRBJ2-7
V gene: TRBV7-8
clone size: NA
CDR3 protein: CASSERLDRAYEQYF
CDR3 DNA: TGTGCCAGCAGCGAGCGCCTGGACAGAGCCTACGAGCAGTACTTC

D gene: TRBD1
J gene: TRBJ2-7
V gene: TRBV18
clone size: once
CDR3 protein: CASSQGQTYEQYF
CDR3 DNA: TGTGCCAGCTCACAGGGACAGACCTACGAGCAGTACTTC

D gene: NA
J gene: TRBJ2-1
V gene: TRBV13
clone size: NA
CDR3 protein: CASSLDSGRSPRRFF
CDR3 DNA: TGTGCCAGCAGCTTAGACTCGGGGAGGTCCCCTCGACGGTTCTTC

D gene: TRBD1
J gene: TRBJ1-2
V gene: TRBV7-9
clone size: NA
CDR3 protein: CAVHQGQGTNGYTF
CDR3 DNA: TGTGCCGTTCATCAAGGACAGGGGACCAATGGCTACACCTTC

D gene: TRBD1
J gene: TRBJ2-1
V gene: TRBV27
clone size: NA
CDR3 protein: CASTWGTGGYNEQFF
CDR3 DNA: TGTGCCAGCACTTGGGGGACAGGGGGCTACAATGAGCAGTTCTTC

D gene: TRBD1
J gene: TRBJ2-7
V gene: TRBV11-2
clone size: NA
CDR3 protein: CASSHLRGPSSYEQYF
CDR3 DNA: TGTGCCAGCAGCCACCTTAGGGGGCCTAGCTCCTACGAGCAGTACTTC